One and the same sample provided the 20 T cell receptor beta chains below, sequenced in a study of shared T cell receptors in the human thymus (TCRdb year 2021). The library was generated by the immunoSEQ multiplex PCR assay. TCRdb mirrors the immuneACCESS table, restricted to in-frame sequences. Some clones are absent from its copies; in checked studies, under half trace to an unresolved V gene, and the reason for the others is unknown. This sample has hundreds of thousands of clones in its table, and approximately 88% of those were observed once. The ten largest make up about 0.01% of the sample. In addition, the sample was reused for a study of human thymus T cells.

The specimen was thymocytes. These TCRs come from a boy in the first two years of life with a congenital heart defect. Donor details come from another sample of the same person, matched by shared clones.

V usage is TRBV9 and J usage is TRBJ1-2, with 10 bases aligning to TRBD1. The CDR3 spans 14 residues. The junction had 8 bases not matched to a gene; V was cut back by 4 bases and J by 8 bases. The germline gives CDR1 SGDLS, CDR2 YYNGEE. The CDR3 reads CASSLGTGVLGYTF. In DNA form, the CDR3 reads TGTGCCAGCAGCCTCGGGACAGGGGTTTTGGGCTACACCTTC.

The table lists this clone with a count of one. The rearrangement links TRBV30 to TRBJ2-3; 15 bases agree with TRBD2. The V gene end was trimmed by 5 bases and the J gene end by 0 bases; junction bases not matched to a gene: 9. Germline CDR1 reads GTSNPN; CDR2 reads SVGIG (reference sequence). This CDR3 is 18 amino acids long. The chain's CDR3 is CAWWGLAGGTKSTDTQYF. The CDR3 DNA reads TGTGCCTGGTGGGGACTAGCGGGAGGAACAAAAAGCACAGATACGCAGTATTTT.

The rearrangement joins TRBV5-1 to TRBJ1-2, with a possible D match to TRBD1 (5 bases). The germline gives CDR1 SGHRS, CDR2 YFSETQ. V was pared by 0 bases and J by 6 bases, with 9 bases between. This CDR3 has 13 amino acids. The CDR3 sequence: CASSLELGDGYTF. Written as DNA, the CDR3 is TGCGCCAGCAGCTTGGAGCTAGGGGATGGCTACACCTTC. Full variable domain (missing parts from reference TRBV5-1 and TRBJ1-2): KAGVTQTPRYLIKTRGQQVTLSCSPISGHRSVSWYQQTPGQGLQFLFEYFSETQRNKGNFPGRFSGRQFSNSRSEMNVSTLELGDSALYLCASSLELGDGYTFGSGTRLTVV.

The chain links TRBV5-4 to TRBJ2-7; D might be TRBD2 (5 bases). Trimming took off 3 bases at V and 2 bases at J, with 18 bases between the two ends. The CDR3 totals 16 residues. Germline V gene sequence: CDR1 SGHNT, CDR2 YYREEE (reference sequence). In DNA form, the CDR3 reads TGTGCCAGCAGCTCCCCTGGTGCCCCGGGGACCTACGAGCAGTACTTC. It encodes CASSSPGAPGTYEQYF.

V and J are TRBV27 and TRBJ2-1; 10 bases map to TRBD2. Germline lookup yields CDR1 MNHEY and CDR2 SMNVEV (reference sequence). Trimming removed 7 bases from V and 2 bases from J; junction bases left unmatched: 14. The CDR3 is 18 amino acids. The CDR3 DNA follows: TGTGCCAGCAAAATCTATGGGCTAGCGGGAGAACCCTACAATGAGCAGTTCTTC. Translating it yields CASKIYGLAGEPYNEQFF.

The genes are TRBV28 and TRBJ2-1; 12 bases are a match to TRBD2. There are 14 residues in the CDR3. V was pared by 5 bases and J by 13 bases, with 9 bases of the junction left unmatched. Germline V gene sequence: CDR1 MDHEN, CDR2 SYDVKM. The CDR3 loop is CASSKGTSGSAQFF. DNA of the CDR3: TGTGCCAGCAGTAAGGGGACTAGCGGGTCGGCCCAGTTCTTC.

The chain is built from TRBV19 and TRBJ1-5, with unresolved D. The germline V gene has CDR1 LNHDA and CDR2 SQIVND (reference sequence). With 4 bases removed from V and 6 bases from J, the gap between germline ends came to 22 bases. The CDR3 spans 17 residues. The CDR3 DNA is TGTGCCAGTAGTACCCCCTCTCGAAGCCATGGAGGTCAGCCCCAGCATTTT. Translated: CASSTPSRSHGGQPQHF.

The genes are TRBV21-1 and TRBJ2-3; TRBD2, as called in the table, went unchecked against the DNA. TRBV21-1 is tagged as a pseudogene. There are 16 residues in the CDR3. Here the CDR3 reads CASSKVPGSSSDTQYF. The CDR3 DNA sequence: TGTGCCAGCAGCAAGGTCCCGGGGAGTTCGTCAGATACGCAGTATTTT.

This clone was counted a few times. The CDR3 loop reads CASSSVRANSYNEQFF. The DNA of the CDR3 is TGTGCCAGCAGTTCCGTCAGGGCGAACTCCTACAATGAGCAGTTCTTC. The chain links TRBV27 to TRBJ2-1, with D perhaps matching TRBD1 (5 bases). Trimming removed 4 bases from V and 0 bases from J, with 13 bases in between. The CDR3 is 16 amino acids. Germline V gives CDR1 MNHEY, CDR2 SMNVEV (reference sequence).

The V call is TRBV6-4, the J call TRBJ2-4, with D possibly being TRBD2 (5 bases). Trimming pared 5 bases from V and 7 bases from J, leaving 12 bases between. The CDR3 runs to 13 residues. The V gene's germline CDR1 is MRHNA and CDR2 SNTAGT. Here the CDR3 DNA reads TGTGCCAGCAGTCCTCAGGAGCGGAACATTCAGTACTTC. Its protein product is CASSPQERNIQYF.

The chain has TRBV10-3 and TRBJ2-7, with unresolved D. The CDR3 covers 12 residues. Germline V gives CDR1 ENHRY, CDR2 SYGVKD. V lost 3 bases, J lost 3 bases, and 6 bases lay in between. The CDR3 DNA is TGTGCCATCAGTGAACAGTACTACGAGCAGTACTTC. Its protein product is CAISEQYYEQYF.

CDR3 amino acids: CASSFGQLRETPYEQYF. Here the CDR3 DNA reads TGTGCCAGCAGCTTCGGACAGCTCAGGGAGACCCCCTACGAGCAGTACTTC. This chain links TRBV5-4 with TRBJ2-7; a possible D gene is TRBD1 (6 bases). This CDR3 has 17 residues. From germline, CDR1 is SGHNT and CDR2 YYREEE (reference sequence). The ends were cut back, 2 bases at V and 2 bases at J, with 20 bases in the middle. Full variable domain (outside the CDR3, taken from reference TRBV5-4 and TRBJ2-7): ETGVTQSPTHLIKTRGQQVTLRCSSQSGHNTVSWYQQALGQGPQFIFQYYREEENGRGNFPPRFSGLQFPNYSSELNVNALELDDSALYLCASSFGQLRETPYEQYFGPGTRLTVT.

A few counts support this clone. V and J are TRBV29-1 and TRBJ2-1, with 10 bases identical to TRBD2. Germline V gene data show CDR1 as SQVTM and CDR2 as ANQGSEA. The J segment lost 7 bases and the V segment lost 6 bases, leaving 9 bases of the junction unmatched. This CDR3 comprises 14 residues. In DNA form, the CDR3 reads TGCAGCGTATCCGGGACTAGCGATGTAAATGAGCAGTTCTTC. It codes for CSVSGTSDVNEQFF.

With regard to this clone: Sequence at one end of the junction differs from germline and may be a read error. The chain has TRBV6-1 and TRBJ1-5, with a possible D match to TRBD1 (6 bases). Per germline, CDR1 MNHNS and CDR2 SASEGT. This CDR3 is built from 12 residues. For the CDR3, the DNA is TGTGCCAGCAGTGGAACGACAGGCCAAGTGGATTTT. Translation gives CASSGTTGQVDF.

The gene calls are TRBV29-1 and TRBJ1-1, with D hard to call. The CDR3 covers 16 residues. V was trimmed by 0 bases and J by 1 base, leaving 15 bases between them. Germline CDR1 and CDR2: SQVTM and ANQGSEA. CDR3 loop: CSVEDLTVEGNTEAFF. CDR3 DNA sequence: TGCAGCGTTGAAGATCTCACAGTCGAGGGGAACACTGAAGCTTTCTTT. Variable domain in full (rest from reference TRBV29-1 and TRBJ1-1): SAVISQKPSRDICQRGTSLTIQCQVDSQVTMMFWYRQQPGQSLTLIATANQGSEATYESGFVIDKFPISRPNLTFSTLTVSNMSPEDSSIYLCSVEDLTVEGNTEAFFGQGTRLTVV.

As for this clone: Distinct nucleotide sequences in the sample also encode this CDR3. This sequence joins TRBV19 and TRBJ1-5; TRBD1 might be the D (6 bases). Germline V gene data show CDR1 as LNHDA and CDR2 as SQIVND (reference sequence). V lost 4 bases and J lost 0, with 7 bases in between. The CDR3 has 14 amino acids. CDR3 sequence: CASSTGVSNQPQHF. The CDR3, as DNA: TGTGCCAGTAGTACAGGGGTTAGCAATCAGCCCCAGCATTTT.

The rearrangement links TRBV6-4 to TRBJ2-3; 10 bases line up with TRBD2. CDR1 is MRHNA and CDR2 is SNTAGT in the germline V gene. This CDR3 is built from 14 residues. Trimming removed 2 bases from V and 6 bases from J; junction bases left unmatched: 2. The CDR3 loop is CASSDGTSADTQYF. The CDR3 DNA is TGTGCCAGCAGTGACGGGACTAGCGCGGATACGCAGTATTTT.

This clone was recorded a few times. The J gene is TRBJ2-7, the V gene TRBV4-2, with 9 nucleotides matching TRBD2. Trimming cost V 0 bases and J 4 bases; bases outside gene matches: 13. The length of the CDR3 is 18 residues. Germline V gene lookup returns CDR1 LGHNA and CDR2 YNFKEQ. The CDR3 region is CASSQDSLGSGSPYEQYF. CDR3 nucleotide sequence: TGTGCCAGCAGCCAAGACTCGCTTGGTAGCGGGAGTCCGTACGAGCAGTACTTC.

This clone has only a few counts. The V call is TRBV6-6, the J call TRBJ2-7; 9 bases match TRBD2. Germline V gene lookup returns CDR1 MNHNY and CDR2 SVGAGI (reference sequence). The junction had 7 bases not matched to a gene; V was cut back by 3 bases and J by 1 base. The CDR3 runs to 16 residues. The DNA for the CDR3 is TGTGCCAGCAGTTATTTTTGGGCGGGGGGGTCCTACGAGCAGTACTTC. This gives the protein CASSYFWAGGSYEQYF.

The chain recombines TRBV2 with TRBJ2-7, with 8 bases matching TRBD1. This CDR3 region has 13 residues. Germline CDR1 is SNHLY and CDR2 is FYNNEI. Losses at the gene ends were 9 bases for V and 4 bases for J; bases not matched to a gene: 8. The CDR3 region is CASKAGTGYEQYF. CDR3 bases: TGTGCCAGTAAAGCCGGGACAGGTTACGAGCAGTACTTC.